This T cell receptor beta chain is drawn from a study of blood T cell repertoires in COVID-19. Study details: Whether acute or convalescent, the COVID-19 samples came from the United States, Italy and Spain. T cells, B-cell-depleted T cells, or PBMCs supplied cDNA or gDNA.

This CDR3 region has 13 residues. After removal of 4 bases from V and 10 bases from J, the junction contained 7 bases not matched to a gene. Germline V gives CDR1 LGHNA, CDR2 YNFKEQ. As originally analysed: Nucleated cell number was recorded as an estimate derived from reference gene primer amplification. Generated by immunoSEQ multiplex PCR, the TCRdb table keeps only in-frame clones and is missing some. D and trimming come from the DNA, and the V and J calls and clone size come from that table. The sample has 50,000 or so clones, 87% seen once. The sequencing sample was made of peripheral blood. V gene TRBV4-2 combines with J gene TRBJ2-3; 8 bases map to TRBD2. This clonotype was sampled from a man over 45 with active COVID-19. The CDR3 DNA follows: TGTGCCAGCAGCCCAAATAACGGGGGGGCGCAGTATTTT. It translates to CASSPNNGGAQYF.